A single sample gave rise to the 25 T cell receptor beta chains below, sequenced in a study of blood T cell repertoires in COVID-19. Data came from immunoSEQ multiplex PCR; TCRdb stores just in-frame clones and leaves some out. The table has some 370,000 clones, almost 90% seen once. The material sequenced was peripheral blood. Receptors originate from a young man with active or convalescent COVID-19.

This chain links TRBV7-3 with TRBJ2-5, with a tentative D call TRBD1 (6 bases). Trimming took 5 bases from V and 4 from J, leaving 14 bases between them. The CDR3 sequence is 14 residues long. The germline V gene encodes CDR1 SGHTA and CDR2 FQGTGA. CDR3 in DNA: TGTGCCAGCAGCCCGGGTGGGACACGAGAGACCCAGTACTTC. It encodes CASSPGGTRETQYF.

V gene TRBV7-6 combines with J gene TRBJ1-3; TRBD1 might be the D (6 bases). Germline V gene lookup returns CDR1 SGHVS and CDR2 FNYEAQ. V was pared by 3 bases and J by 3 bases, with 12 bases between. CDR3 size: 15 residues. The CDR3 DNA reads TGTGCCAGCAGCTTTATCGCAGGGGTTGGAAACACCATATATTTT. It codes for CASSFIAGVGNTIYF.

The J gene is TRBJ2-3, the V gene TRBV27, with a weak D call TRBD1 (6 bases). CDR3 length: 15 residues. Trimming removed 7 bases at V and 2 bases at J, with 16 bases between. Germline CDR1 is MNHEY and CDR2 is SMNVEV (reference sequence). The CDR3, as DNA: TGTGCCAGCAACAGAGAGGGGGTTAACACAGATACGCAGTATTTT. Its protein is CASNREGVNTDTQYF.

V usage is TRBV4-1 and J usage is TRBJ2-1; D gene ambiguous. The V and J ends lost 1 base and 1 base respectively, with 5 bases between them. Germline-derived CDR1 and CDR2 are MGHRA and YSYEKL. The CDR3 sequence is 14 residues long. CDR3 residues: CASSQGQSYNEQFF. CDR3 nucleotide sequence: TGCGCCAGCAGCCAAGGGCAGTCCTACAATGAGCAGTTCTTC.

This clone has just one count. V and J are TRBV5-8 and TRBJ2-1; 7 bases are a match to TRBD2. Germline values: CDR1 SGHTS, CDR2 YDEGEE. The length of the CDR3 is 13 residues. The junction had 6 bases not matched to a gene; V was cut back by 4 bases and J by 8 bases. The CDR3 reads CASSTGTNYEQFF. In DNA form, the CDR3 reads TGTGCCAGCAGCACCGGGACTAATTATGAGCAGTTCTTC.

DNA for the CDR3: TGTGCCAGCAGCCCGAGGGATTCACCCCTCCACTTT. Encoded protein: CASSPRDSPLHF. The chain carries TRBV5-4 and TRBJ1-6; D remains unclear. Per germline, CDR1 SGHNT and CDR2 YYREEE (reference sequence). V was shortened by 4 bases and J by 8 bases, with 7 bases between the two germline ends. The CDR3 contains 12 residues.

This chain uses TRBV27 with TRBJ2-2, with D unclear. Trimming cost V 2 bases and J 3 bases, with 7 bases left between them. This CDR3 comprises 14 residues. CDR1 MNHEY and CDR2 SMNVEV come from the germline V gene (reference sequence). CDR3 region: CASSLADHTGELFF. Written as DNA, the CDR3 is TGTGCCAGCAGTTTAGCGGATCACACCGGGGAGCTGTTTTTT.

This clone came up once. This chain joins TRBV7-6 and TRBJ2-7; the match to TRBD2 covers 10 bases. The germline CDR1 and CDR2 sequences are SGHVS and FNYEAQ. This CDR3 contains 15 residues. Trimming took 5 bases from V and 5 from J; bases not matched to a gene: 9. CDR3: CASSPGHSGRNEQYF. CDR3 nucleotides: TGTGCCAGCAGCCCAGGTCATAGCGGGAGGAACGAGCAGTACTTC.

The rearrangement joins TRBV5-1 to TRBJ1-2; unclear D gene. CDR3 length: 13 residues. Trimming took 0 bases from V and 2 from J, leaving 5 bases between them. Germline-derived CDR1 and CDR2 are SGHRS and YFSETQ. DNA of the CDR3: TGCGCCAGCAGCTTGGGCGGAAACTATGGCTACACCTTC. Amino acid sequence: CASSLGGNYGYTF.

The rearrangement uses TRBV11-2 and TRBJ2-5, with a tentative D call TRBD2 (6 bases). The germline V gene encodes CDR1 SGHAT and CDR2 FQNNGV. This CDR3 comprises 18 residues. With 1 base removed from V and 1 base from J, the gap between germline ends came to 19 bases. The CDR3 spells CASSLGLILAWAQETQYF. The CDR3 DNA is TGTGCCAGCAGCTTAGGATTGATTCTAGCGTGGGCCCAAGAGACCCAGTACTTC.

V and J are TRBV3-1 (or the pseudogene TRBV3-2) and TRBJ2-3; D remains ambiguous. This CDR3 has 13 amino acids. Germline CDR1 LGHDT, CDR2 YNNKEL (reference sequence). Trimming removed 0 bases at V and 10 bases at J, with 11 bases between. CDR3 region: CASSQDSLFAQYF. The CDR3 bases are TGTGCCAGCAGCCAAGATAGCCTTTTCGCGCAGTATTTT.

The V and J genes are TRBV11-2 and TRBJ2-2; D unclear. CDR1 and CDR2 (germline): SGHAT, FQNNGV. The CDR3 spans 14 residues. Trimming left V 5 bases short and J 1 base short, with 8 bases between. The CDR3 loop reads CASSAPQNTGELFF. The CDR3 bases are TGTGCCAGCAGCGCACCACAGAACACCGGGGAGCTGTTTTTT.

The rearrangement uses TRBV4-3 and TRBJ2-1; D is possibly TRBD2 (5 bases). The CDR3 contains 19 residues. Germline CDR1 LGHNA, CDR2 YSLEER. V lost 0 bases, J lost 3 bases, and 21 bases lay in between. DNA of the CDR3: TGCGCCAGCAGCCAAGAAAAGCCAGCGGATTTCCCCTACTACAATGAGCAGTTCTTC. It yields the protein CASSQEKPADFPYYNEQFF.

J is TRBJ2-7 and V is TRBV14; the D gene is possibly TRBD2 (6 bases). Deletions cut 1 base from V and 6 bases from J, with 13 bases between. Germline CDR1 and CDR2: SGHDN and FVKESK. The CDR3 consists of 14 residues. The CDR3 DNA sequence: TGTGCCAGCAGCCAAGTTACGCAGGGAGGCGAGCAGTACTTC. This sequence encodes CASSQVTQGGEQYF. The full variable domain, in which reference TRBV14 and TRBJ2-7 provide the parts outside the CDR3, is EAGVTQFPSHSVIEKGQTVTLRCDPISGHDNLYWYRRVMGKEIKFLLHFVKESKQDESGMPNNRFLAERTGGTYSTLKVQPAELEDSGVYFCASSQVTQGGEQYFGPGTRLTVT.

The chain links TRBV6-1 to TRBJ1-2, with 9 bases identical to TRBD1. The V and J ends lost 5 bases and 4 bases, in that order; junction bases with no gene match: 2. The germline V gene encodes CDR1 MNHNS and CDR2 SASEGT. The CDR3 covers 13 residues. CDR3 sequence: CASSRDRAYGYTF. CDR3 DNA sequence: TGTGCCAGCAGTCGGGACAGGGCCTATGGCTACACCTTC.

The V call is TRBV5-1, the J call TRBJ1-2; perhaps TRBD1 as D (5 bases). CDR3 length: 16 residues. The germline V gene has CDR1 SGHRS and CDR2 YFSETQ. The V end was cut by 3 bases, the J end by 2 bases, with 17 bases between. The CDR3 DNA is TGCGCCAGCAGCTCCTCGGGGCGGGGTTTCAACTATGGCTACACCTTC. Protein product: CASSSSGRGFNYGYTF. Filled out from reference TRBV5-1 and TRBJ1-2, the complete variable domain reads KAGVTQTPRYLIKTRGQQVTLSCSPISGHRSVSWYQQTPGQGLQFLFEYFSETQRNKGNFPGRFSGRQFSNSRSEMNVSTLELGDSALYLCASSSSGRGFNYGYTFGSGTRLTVV.

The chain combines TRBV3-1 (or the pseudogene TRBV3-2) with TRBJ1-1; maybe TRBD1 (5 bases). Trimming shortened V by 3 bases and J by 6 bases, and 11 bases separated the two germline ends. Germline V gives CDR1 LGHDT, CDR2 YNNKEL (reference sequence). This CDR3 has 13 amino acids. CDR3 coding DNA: TGTGCCAGCAGCCATCTGGGGCGCGCTGAAGCTTTCTTT. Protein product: CASSHLGRAEAFF.

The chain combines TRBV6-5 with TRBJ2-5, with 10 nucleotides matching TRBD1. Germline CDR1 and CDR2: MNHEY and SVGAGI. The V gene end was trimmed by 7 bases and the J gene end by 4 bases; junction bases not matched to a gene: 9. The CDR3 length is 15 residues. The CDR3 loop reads CASKRQGADGETQYF. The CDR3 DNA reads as TGTGCCAGCAAGAGACAGGGGGCGGATGGAGAGACCCAGTACTTC.

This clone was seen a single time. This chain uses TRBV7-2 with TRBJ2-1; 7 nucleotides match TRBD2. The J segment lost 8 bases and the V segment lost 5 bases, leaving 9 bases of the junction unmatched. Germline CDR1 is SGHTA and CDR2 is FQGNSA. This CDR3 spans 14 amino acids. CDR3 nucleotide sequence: TGTGCCAGCAGCACCACTAGCGCCATCGATGAGCAGTTCTTC. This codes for CASSTTSAIDEQFF.

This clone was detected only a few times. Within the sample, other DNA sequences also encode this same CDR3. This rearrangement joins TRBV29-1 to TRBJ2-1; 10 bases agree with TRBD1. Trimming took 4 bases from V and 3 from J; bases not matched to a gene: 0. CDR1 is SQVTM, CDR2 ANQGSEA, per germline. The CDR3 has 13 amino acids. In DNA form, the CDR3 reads TGCAGCGTTGGGACAGGGGGCTACAATGAGCAGTTCTTC. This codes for CSVGTGGYNEQFF.

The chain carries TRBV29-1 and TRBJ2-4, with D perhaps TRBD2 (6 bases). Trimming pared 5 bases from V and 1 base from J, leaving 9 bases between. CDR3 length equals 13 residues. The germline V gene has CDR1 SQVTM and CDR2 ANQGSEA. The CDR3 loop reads CSVRAGAKNIQYF. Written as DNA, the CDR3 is TGCAGCGTTAGAGCGGGCGCCAAAAACATTCAGTACTTC. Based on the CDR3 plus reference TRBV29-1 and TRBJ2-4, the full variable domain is SAVISQKPSRDICQRGTSLTIQCQVDSQVTMMFWYRQQPGQSLTLIATANQGSEATYESGFVIDKFPISRPNLTFSTLTVSNMSPEDSSIYLCSVRAGAKNIQYFGAGTRLSVL.

The CDR3 DNA follows: TGTGCCGTCCAGGGGGACAATCAGCCCCAGCATTTT. It yields the protein CAVQGDNQPQHF. This chain uses TRBV19 with TRBJ1-5; 7 bases align to TRBD1. V gave up 11 bases and J gave up 3 bases; unmatched junction bases: 4. The CDR3 is 12 amino acids. CDR1 is LNHDA and CDR2 is SQIVND in the germline V gene (reference sequence).

CDR3 region: CASRPGQGVGKLFF. The CDR3 DNA follows: TGTGCCAGCCGTCCGGGACAGGGGGTCGGAAAACTGTTTTTT. The chain couples TRBV27 to TRBJ1-4; TRBD1 matches at 11 bases. J gave up 10 bases and V 8 bases, and 9 bases lay outside the gene matches. The V gene's germline CDR1 is MNHEY and CDR2 SMNVEV (reference sequence). The CDR3 length is 14 residues.

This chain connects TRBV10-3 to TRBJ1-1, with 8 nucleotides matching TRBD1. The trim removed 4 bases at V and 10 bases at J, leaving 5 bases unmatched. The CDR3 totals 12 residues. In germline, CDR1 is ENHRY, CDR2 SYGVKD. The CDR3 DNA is TGTGCCATCAGTGGGGGGGGGACAGGAGCTTTCTTT. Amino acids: CAISGGGTGAFF.

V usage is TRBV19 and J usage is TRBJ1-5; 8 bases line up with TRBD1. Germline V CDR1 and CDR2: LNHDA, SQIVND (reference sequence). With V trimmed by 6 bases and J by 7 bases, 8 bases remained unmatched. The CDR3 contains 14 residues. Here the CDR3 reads CASSIGTGIQPQHF. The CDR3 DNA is TGTGCCAGTAGCATTGGGACAGGAATACAGCCCCAGCATTTT.